These 18 T cell receptor beta chains came from one sample sequenced in a study of blood T cells in healthy people across ages. A second roughly 6 to 12 cycle PCR used barcoded and J-beta primers. MiXCR was run by TCRdb on the 5' RACE reads, yielding one entry per CDR3 protein. The sample records some 800,000 distinct CDR3 sequences, 25% being singletons. These records were also assigned to another study, of T cells of mothers and their children.

Input material: blood. The receptors shown here come from a boy between 10 and 17 years old in good health.

The chain employs TRBV5-1 and TRBJ2-2; tentative D call: TRBD1 (6 bases). Between the trimmed V and J ends, which lost 5 bases and 5 bases, there was a span of 13 bases. Looked up from germline, CDR1 is SGHRS and CDR2 is YFSETQ. CDR3 length: 14 amino acids. CDR3 loop: CASREDSQTGELFF. In DNA, the CDR3 is TGCGCCAGCAGAGAGGACAGCCAGACCGGGGAGCTGTTTTTT.

The chain employs TRBV6-6 and TRBJ2-5; weak D call: TRBD2 (5 bases). Looked up from germline, CDR1 is MNHNY and CDR2 is SVGAGI (reference sequence). The CDR3 runs to 14 residues. V lost 7 bases, J lost 5 bases, and 17 bases lay in between. The CDR3 region is CASTLFGSQETQYF. The CDR3 DNA reads as TGTGCCAGCACCCTCTTTGGGAGCCAGGAGACCCAGTACTTC.

The chain joins TRBV6-1 to TRBJ2-1; no firm D call. V lost 4 bases, J lost 1 base, and 14 bases lay in between. The germline gives CDR1 MNHNS, CDR2 SASEGT. The CDR3 sequence is 16 residues long. DNA for the CDR3: TGTGCCAGCAGTGCTAGTGGCGGACGATCCTACAATGAGCAGTTCTTC. As protein: CASSASGGRSYNEQFF.

The chain combines TRBV18 with TRBJ2-7, with 9 bases matching TRBD1. This CDR3 is built from 17 residues. CDR1 is KGHSH, CDR2 LQKENI, per germline. Trimming at V came to 2 bases and at J to 2 bases, leaving 10 bases not matched to a gene. The CDR3 nucleotides are TGTGCCAGCTCACCAAAATTCAATGGACAGGGGACCTACGAGCAGTACTTC. It yields the protein CASSPKFNGQGTYEQYF. Looking up the rest from reference TRBV18 and TRBJ2-7 gives the full variable domain: NAGVMQNPRHLVRRRGQEARLRCSPMKGHSHVYWYRQLPEEGLKFMVYLQKENIIDESGMPKERFSAEFPKEGPSILRIQQVVRGDSAAYFCASSPKFNGQGTYEQYFGPGTRLTVT.

The J gene is TRBJ2-1, the V gene TRBV27; D is uncertain. The better agreement between TRBJ2-5 and the DNA end casts doubt on the J call. CDR1 MNHEY and CDR2 SMNVEV come from the germline V gene (reference sequence). The CDR3 length is 16 residues. The CDR3: CASSLRASSAQETQYF. The CDR3 DNA sequence: TGTGCCAGCAGTTTAAGGGCATCCTCCGCGCAAGAGACCCAGTACTTC.

This clonotype was observed a few times. The chain couples TRBV12-3 or TRBV12-4 to TRBJ2-7; 7 bases map to TRBD1. Trimming took 6 bases from V and 6 from J; bases not matched to a gene: 8. The CDR3 covers 13 residues. The CDR3, as DNA: TGTGCCAGCAGGTCTACAGGGGTAGGCGAGCAGTACTTC. It specifies CASRSTGVGEQYF.

There are a few counts of this clonotype. Germline and junction disagree at one end, which may indicate a read error. The V call is TRBV20-1, the J call TRBJ2-5, with TRBD1 identical over 8 bases. This CDR3 contains 16 residues. Germline CDR1 reads DFQATT; CDR2 reads SNEGSKA (reference sequence). The CDR3 loop reads CSARDPAGGAGETQYF. The CDR3 DNA reads as TGCAGCGCTAGAGATCCGGCAGGGGGCGCGGGGGAGACCCAGTACTTC.

This clonotype was counted only a few times. The chain carries TRBV4-3 and TRBJ2-5; TRBD2 matches 7 bases. The J call could be wrong; TRBJ2-1 is a better fit for the DNA end. The CDR3 runs to 17 residues. CDR1 is LGHNA, CDR2 YSLEER, per germline. CDR3 sequence (DNA): TGCGCCAGCAGCCAAAAGGGAGGGGCACTAAACGGGAATGAGCAGTTCTTC. Translated, it gives CASSQKGGALNGNEQFF.

V and J are TRBV6-6 and TRBJ1-2; possible D gene TRBD1, 5 bases. This CDR3 is built from 15 residues. In germline, CDR1 is MNHNY, CDR2 SVGAGI (reference sequence). Trimming shortened V by 2 bases and J by 0 bases, and 10 bases separated the two germline ends. The CDR3 sequence is CASSYGPGPNYGYTF. Here the CDR3 DNA reads TGTGCCAGCAGTTACGGTCCGGGGCCTAACTATGGCTACACCTTC.

This clonotype occurred a few times. The chain has TRBV4-3 and TRBJ2-3; 7 nucleotides match TRBD2. J was trimmed by 0 bases and V by 0 bases; bases with no gene match: 6. Germline V gives CDR1 LGHNA, CDR2 YSLEER. This CDR3 has 17 amino acids. This CDR3 is CASSQDPNSGSTDTQYF. As DNA, the CDR3 is TGCGCCAGCAGCCAAGATCCGAATAGCGGGAGCACAGATACGCAGTATTTT.

The table lists this clonotype with a few counts. The genes are TRBV29-1 and TRBJ2-3; tentatively, D is TRBD1 or TRBD2 (5 bases each). Trimming stripped 4 bases from V and 4 bases from J, with 12 bases between. This CDR3 has 13 residues. Germline CDR1 is SQVTM and CDR2 is ANQGSEA. The CDR3 here is CSVVEGTADTQYF. For the CDR3, the DNA is TGCAGCGTTGTAGAGGGGACCGCAGATACGCAGTATTTT.

This chain connects TRBV5-1 to TRBJ2-1; D call uncertain. CDR3 size: 14 residues. CDR1 and CDR2 from the germline V gene are SGHRS and YFSETQ. Trimming pared 0 bases from V and 7 bases from J, leaving 11 bases between. The DNA of the CDR3 is TGCGCCAGCAGCTTGGTAGGTCTCAAAAATGAGCAGTTCTTC. The encoded protein is CASSLVGLKNEQFF. Variable domain in full (rest from reference TRBV5-1 and TRBJ2-1): KAGVTQTPRYLIKTRGQQVTLSCSPISGHRSVSWYQQTPGQGLQFLFEYFSETQRNKGNFPGRFSGRQFSNSRSEMNVSTLELGDSALYLCASSLVGLKNEQFFGPGTRLTVL.

The DNA for the CDR3 is TGTGCCTGGAGTCTAGGTGGACAAGAGACCCAGTACTTC. Translating it yields CAWSLGGQETQYF. The chain carries TRBV30 and TRBJ2-5; D remains ambiguous. The CDR3 length is 13 residues. The germline CDR1 and CDR2 sequences are GTSNPN and SVGIG (reference sequence). V lost 2 bases and J 2 bases, leaving 9 bases between the germline ends.

J is TRBJ1-2 and V is TRBV9; D might be TRBD1 (5 bases). Trimming removed 0 bases at V and 3 bases at J, with 21 bases between. The CDR3 runs to 18 residues. CDR1 and CDR2 (germline): SGDLS, YYNGEE. The CDR3 loop is CASSVEGSVGDCDYGYTF. CDR3 coding DNA: TGTGCCAGCAGCGTAGAGGGGAGTGTGGGGGACTGCGACTATGGCTACACCTTC.

The J gene is TRBJ2-5, the V gene TRBV24-1; 7 bases agree with TRBD1. J was trimmed by 0 bases and V by 7 bases; bases with no gene match: 7. In germline, CDR1 is KGHDR, CDR2 SFDVKD. This CDR3 spans 15 amino acids. The CDR3 spells CATSQVDRDQETQYF. DNA for the CDR3: TGTGCCACCAGCCAGGTCGACAGGGACCAAGAGACCCAGTACTTC.

The genes are TRBV6-5 and TRBJ2-3; 13 nucleotides line up with TRBD2. The CDR3 totals 16 residues. Per the germline V gene, CDR1 is MNHEY and CDR2 is SVGAGI. V was clipped by 4 bases and J by 2 bases; unmatched bases: 3. CDR3 sequence: CASSWTSGGNTDTQYF. In DNA, the CDR3 is TGTGCCAGCAGTTGGACTAGCGGGGGAAACACAGATACGCAGTATTTT.

V gene TRBV29-1 combines with J gene TRBJ2-5; possible D gene TRBD1, 5 bases. CDR3 length: 15 residues. The V end was cut by 6 bases, the J end by 5 bases, with 22 bases between. CDR1 is SQVTM and CDR2 is ANQGSEA in the germline V gene. This chain's CDR3 is CSVDWGIGVSETQYF. The CDR3 nucleotides read TGCAGCGTCGACTGGGGAATAGGGGTCTCGGAGACCCAGTACTTC. Variable domain in full (rest from reference TRBV29-1 and TRBJ2-5): SAVISQKPSRDICQRGTSLTIQCQVDSQVTMMFWYRQQPGQSLTLIATANQGSEATYESGFVIDKFPISRPNLTFSTLTVSNMSPEDSSIYLCSVDWGIGVSETQYFGPGTRLLVL.

This clonotype appeared a few times. The V and J genes are TRBV20-1 and TRBJ2-5; 7 bases match TRBD1. The CDR3 spans 14 residues. J gave up 7 bases and V 6 bases, and 14 bases lay outside the gene matches. Germline V gene data show CDR1 as DFQATT and CDR2 as SNEGSKA (reference sequence). The CDR3 nucleotides are TGCAGTGCCCCGACAGGGACAGACCGCGGGACCCAGTACTTC. Its protein is CSAPTGTDRGTQYF.